Listed below are T cell receptor beta chains from one sample, sequenced in a study of blood T cell repertoires in COVID-19. Only in-frame clones appear in the TCRdb table, and some are missing; sequencing was by immunoSEQ multiplex PCR. Here the sample spans around 300,000 clones, 75% to 90% being singletons. Sequenced sample: PBMCs or T cells enriched from blood (not recorded which). Source of these receptors: a woman between 18 and 29 years old who had recovered from COVID-19. Both conserved end residues are trimmed from each CDR3. Size is stated for part of the rows, as once, few or many counts, or as a class when the clone is expanded.

V gene,J gene,clone size,CDR3 protein
TRBV2,TRBJ2-2,-,ASRRLAGGRLSGELF
TRBV12-3/TRBV12-4,TRBJ1-5,-,ASSRGVGQPQH
TRBV28,TRBJ1-2,-,ASSLCGTPLLGGYGYT
TRBV28,TRBJ1-4,-,ASSFTPPPGATNEKLF
TRBV18,TRBJ2-3,-,ASSPSLEPSTDTQY
TRBV5-4,TRBJ2-6,-,ASSGGGDGANVLT
TRBV3-1/TRBV3-2,TRBJ1-6,-,ASSQDRSNSPLH
TRBV4-2,TRBJ2-7,-,ASSQDRQGVYEQY
TRBV3-1/TRBV3-2,TRBJ1-2,-,ASSQDSPVLYGYT
TRBV20-1,TRBJ1-5,-,SAIDRHSNQPQH
TRBV5-1,TRBJ1-1,once,ASRGAAEKTEAF
TRBV5-1,TRBJ2-1,-,ASSLPSRGTEQF
TRBV3-1/TRBV3-2,TRBJ1-3,-,ASRLGVSGNTIY
TRBV5-5,TRBJ1-2,-,ASRLTGGAGYT
TRBV6-6,TRBJ1-1,-,ASTLQGFEAF
TRBV7-6,TRBJ2-7,-,ASQGSDSYEQY
TRBV10-1,TRBJ1-1,few,ASSPNTGTEAF
TRBV11-2,TRBJ2-3,-,ASASGPRGGTQY
TRBV28,TRBJ1-4,-,ASSLPGEEKLF
TRBV6-5,TRBJ1-5,-,ASSPGGSQPQH
TRBV4-1,TRBJ1-6,-,ASSPGTTGSSYNSPLH
TRBV6-5,TRBJ1-1,-,ATGTLGGTEAF
TRBV13,TRBJ2-1,-,ASSFRIKTGYNEQF
TRBV29-1,TRBJ1-2,-,SVEQGMNYGYT
TRBV19,TRBJ2-1,once,ASSRGSLGDNEQF
TRBV29-1,TRBJ1-1,-,SVRGGGVAF
TRBV5-1,TRBJ2-3,-,ASSLQDTQY
TRBV7-9,TRBJ2-1,-,ASSSQGGVFHNEQF
TRBV29-1,TRBJ2-1,-,SVTPPSGSSYNEQF
TRBV5-1,TRBJ2-1,-,ASSVRGDLNEQF
TRBV10-3,TRBJ1-1,-,AISEVRGRTEAF
TRBV19,TRBJ1-5,-,ASNALTGNSLQPQH
TRBV6-5,TRBJ1-6,-,ASSSGQASPLH
TRBV6-5,TRBJ2-4,-,ASGPLSKNIQY
TRBV21-1,TRBJ1-2,-,ASSKAWAANYGYT
TRBV2,TRBJ2-4,-,ASSPNGVGKY
TRBV15,TRBJ1-4,-,ATSKGQTGEKLF
TRBV4-1,TRBJ2-5,-,ASSQDSGLAGEETQY
TRBV5-8,TRBJ1-4,once,ASSLTRQGVELF
TRBV6-5,TRBJ1-2,-,ASSKQGAAYGYT
TRBV7-9,TRBJ1-1,-,ASSLVGQGTEAF
TRBV24-1,TRBJ2-2,-,ATSDSWRGDTGELF
TRBV3-1/TRBV3-2,TRBJ2-2,-,ASSPSSPGGTGELF
TRBV5-8,TRBJ1-2,-,ASSLVQGFGYT
TRBV6-5,TRBJ2-7,-,ASGAGYEQY
TRBV6-1,TRBJ1-2,-,ASSEVAGDTLSGYT
TRBV12-3/TRBV12-4,TRBJ1-2,once,ASSMTGAYGYT
TRBV7-3,TRBJ2-7,-,ASQRKGLILVEQY
TRBV6-5,TRBJ2-1,-,ASSPGLGSNEQF
TRBV27,TRBJ2-7,-,ASSSRDSPYEQY
TRBV5-1,TRBJ1-1,-,ASGYGGRAF
TRBV5-4,TRBJ2-1,-,ASSLRLAGETEQF
TRBV7-9,TRBJ2-3,-,ASSLGLDRATDTQY